One and the same sample provided the 25 T cell receptor beta chains below, sequenced in a study of blood T cell repertoires in COVID-19. Sequencing was performed with immunoSEQ multiplex PCR; in TCRdb, only in-frame clones are kept and a portion is missing. The data hold 300,000 or so clones, with around 89% observed a single time. Sequenced material: peripheral blood. These receptors all stem from a woman between 40 and 50 years old with acute or convalescent COVID-19.

For this clone: Other DNA sequences in the sample encode the same CDR3. The V call is TRBV5-6, the J call TRBJ1-2, with D possibly TRBD1 on 5 matching bases. The CDR3 has 13 residues. Looked up from germline, CDR1 is SGHDT and CDR2 is YYEEEE. V was pared by 2 bases and J by 1 base, with 6 bases between. CDR3 in amino acids: CASSLDSNYGYTF. The DNA of the CDR3 is TGTGCCAGCAGCTTAGACAGTAACTATGGCTACACCTTC. Complete variable domain (other parts from reference TRBV5-6 and TRBJ1-2): DAGVTQSPTHLIKTRGQQVTLRCSPKSGHDTVSWYQQALGQGPQFIFQYYEEEERQRGNFPDRFSGHQFPNYSSELNVNALLLGDSALYLCASSLDSNYGYTFGSGTRLTVV.

The rearrangement links TRBV6-6 to TRBJ1-1; D not resolved. The germline V and J ends were trimmed by 2 bases and 5 bases, with 3 bases remaining between them. The CDR3 has 11 residues. Germline CDR1 is MNHNY and CDR2 is SVGAGI (reference sequence). The CDR3 DNA reads TGTGCCAGCAGTTACATAACTGAAGCTTTCTTT. Translating gives CASSYITEAFF.

The rearrangement joins TRBV15 to TRBJ2-3; the D gene is possibly TRBD2 (6 bases). Looked up from germline, CDR1 is LNHNV and CDR2 is YYDKDF (reference sequence). V dropped 3 bases and J dropped 2 bases, with 12 bases sitting between them. The CDR3 totals 15 residues. CDR3: CATSSAGGTTDTQYF. The CDR3 DNA is TGTGCCACCAGCAGCGCCGGGGGTACCACAGATACGCAGTATTTT. Combining the CDR3 with reference TRBV15 and TRBJ2-3 gives the whole variable domain DAMVIQNPRYQVTQFGKPVTLSCSQTLNHNVMYWYQQKSSQAPKLLFHYYDKDFNNEADTPDNFQSRRPNTSFCFLDIRSPGLGDTAMYLCATSSAGGTTDTQYFGPGTRLTVL.

The V gene is TRBV25-1, the J gene TRBJ1-2; TRBD1 matches at 9 bases. CDR1 and CDR2 from the germline V gene are MGHDK and SYGVNS. The CDR3 has 14 amino acids. V shed 4 bases and J 5 bases; nucleotides not matched to a gene: 5. CDR3 region: CASSAIDRGYGYTF. CDR3 coding DNA: TGTGCCAGCAGTGCAATTGACAGGGGGTATGGCTACACCTTC.

The chain is built from TRBV29-1 and TRBJ2-4; 10 positions agree with TRBD1. The CDR3 has 13 residues. Germline V gene sequence: CDR1 SQVTM, CDR2 ANQGSEA. Losses at the gene ends were 1 base for V and 8 bases for J; bases not matched to a gene: 2. CDR3 bases: TGCAGCGTTGAAGGGACAGGGGGTTACATTCAGTACTTC. As protein: CSVEGTGGYIQYF.

The chain links TRBV7-9 to TRBJ1-5; TRBD1 agrees at 7 bases. The CDR3 is 15 residues long. Losses at the gene ends were 5 bases for V and 8 bases for J; bases not matched to a gene: 12. Germline CDR1 reads SEHNR; CDR2 reads FQNEAQ (reference sequence). DNA for the CDR3: TGTGCCAGCAGCCGAAACGGAGGGGGCCGGGAGCCCCAGCATTTT. Amino acids: CASSRNGGGREPQHF.

The V gene is TRBV19, the J gene TRBJ1-3; D gene uncertain. Trimming cost V 5 bases and J 4 bases, with 6 bases left between them. The CDR3 covers 12 residues. Germline lookup yields CDR1 LNHDA and CDR2 SQIVND (reference sequence). In DNA, the CDR3 is TGTGCCAGTAGTTTCCAGGGAAACACCATATATTTT. Amino acid sequence: CASSFQGNTIYF.

The sample holds a few counts of this clone. This sequence joins TRBV5-8 and TRBJ1-1; D is unresolved. The V end was cut by 2 bases, the J end by 4 bases, with 12 bases between. The CDR3 has 14 residues. CDR1 SGHTS and CDR2 YDEGEE come from the germline V gene. Here the CDR3 reads CASSLYSRGTEAFF. In nucleotides, the CDR3 is TGTGCCAGCAGCTTATACAGCCGGGGCACTGAAGCTTTCTTT.

The chain couples TRBV7-9 to TRBJ2-5, with 10 bases that match TRBD2. With V trimmed by 2 bases and J by 4 bases, 4 bases remained unmatched. This CDR3 has 15 residues. Germline-derived CDR1 and CDR2 are SEHNR and FQNEAQ (reference sequence). The CDR3 spells CASSLSSGGGETQYF. The CDR3 DNA reads as TGTGCCAGCAGCTTATCGAGCGGGGGGGGAGAGACCCAGTACTTC.

The rearrangement uses TRBV6-5 and TRBJ2-1; 8 nucleotides match TRBD1. CDR3 length: 13 amino acids. Germline values: CDR1 MNHEY, CDR2 SVGAGI. J gave up 9 bases and V 6 bases, and 7 bases lay outside the gene matches. CDR3 in DNA: TGTGCCAGCAGAGATACAGGGGGAGGTGAGCAGTTCTTC. Amino acid sequence: CASRDTGGGEQFF.

CDR3 residues: CASSLSDRGAGETQYF. The CDR3 coding sequence is TGCGCCAGCAGCTTATCCGACAGGGGGGCGGGAGAGACCCAGTACTTC. V gene TRBV5-1 combines with J gene TRBJ2-5, with 9 positions matching TRBD1. The CDR3 sequence is 16 residues long. The germline CDR1 and CDR2 sequences are SGHRS and YFSETQ. V was clipped by 2 bases and J by 4 bases; unmatched bases: 9.

The rearrangement joins TRBV2 to TRBJ1-2; D possibly corresponds to TRBD1 (6 bases). The CDR3 sequence is 16 residues long. Looked up from germline, CDR1 is SNHLY and CDR2 is FYNNEI. V lost 7 bases and J lost 8, with 26 bases in between. The CDR3 region is CASTSIPRGAKRGYTF. The CDR3 region has the DNA TGTGCCAGCACCTCCATCCCACGGGGGGCAAAGCGGGGCTACACCTTC.

The V call is TRBV4-1, the J call TRBJ1-2; D might be TRBD1 (6 bases). This CDR3 spans 18 amino acids. The V gene's germline CDR1 is MGHRA and CDR2 YSYEKL. Trimming shortened V by 0 bases and J by 5 bases, and 22 bases separated the two germline ends. CDR3 sequence reads: CASSQENREALGGYGYTF. CDR3 nucleotide sequence: TGCGCCAGCAGCCAAGAAAACAGGGAGGCTCTGGGGGGGTATGGCTACACCTTC.

V and J are TRBV10-2 and TRBJ1-1, with D unresolved. This CDR3 spans 18 amino acids. Trimming pared 0 bases from V and 4 bases from J, leaving 21 bases between. Germline values: CDR1 WSHSY, CDR2 SAAADI. This CDR3 is CASSESGFRAGRATEAFF. CDR3 bases: TGCGCCAGCAGTGAGTCGGGATTTAGGGCGGGCCGGGCCACTGAAGCTTTCTTT.

This chain connects TRBV29-1 to TRBJ2-7; tentative D call: TRBD2 (5 bases). The CDR3 spans 11 residues. The germline V and J ends were trimmed by 4 bases and 6 bases, with 10 bases remaining between them. The germline V gene has CDR1 SQVTM and CDR2 ANQGSEA. CDR3 amino acids: CSVGSGSEQYV. The DNA for the CDR3 is TGCAGCGTTGGCAGCGGTTCCGAGCAGTACGTC.

This chain links TRBV24-1 with TRBJ2-2, with TRBD2 identical over 13 bases. The ends lost 7 bases at V and 5 bases at J; junction bases unmatched: 6. The CDR3 spans 16 residues. Germline-derived CDR1 and CDR2 are KGHDR and SFDVKD. The DNA of the CDR3 is TGTGCCACCAGAGCTACTAGCGGGGGGGAGACCGGGGAGCTGTTTTTT. Its protein product is CATRATSGGETGELFF.

This chain joins TRBV5-1 and TRBJ2-3, with TRBD2 matching 15 bases. The CDR3 totals 18 residues. With V trimmed by 5 bases and J by 5 bases, 12 bases remained unmatched. The germline gives CDR1 SGHRS, CDR2 YFSETQ. The CDR3 coding sequence is TGCGCCAGCAGTTTGACCGGGACTAGCGGGGGGTCCGGAGATACGCAGTATTTT. Translated: CASSLTGTSGGSGDTQYF.

The chain has TRBV12-3 or TRBV12-4 and TRBJ1-2, with D uncertain. V gave up 3 bases and J gave up 8 bases, with 13 bases separating them. The CDR3 contains 13 residues. CDR3 in DNA: TGTGCCAGCAGTTTCCTTTCTGTGGGCGGCTACACCTTC. Encoded protein: CASSFLSVGGYTF.

This chain links TRBV3-1 (or the pseudogene TRBV3-2) with TRBJ2-3; perhaps TRBD2 as D (6 bases). V was cut by 0 bases and J by 7 bases, with 14 bases left in between. The CDR3 is 15 residues long. The V gene's germline CDR1 is LGHDT and CDR2 YNNKEL (reference sequence). The CDR3: CASSQESSGLYTQYF. In DNA, the CDR3 is TGTGCCAGCAGCCAAGAGAGTAGCGGACTTTATACGCAGTATTTT.

The chain is built from TRBV19 and TRBJ2-3; 8 bases match TRBD2. V lost 6 bases to trimming and J lost 6 bases; unmatched junction nucleotides: 11. Germline V gene data show CDR1 as LNHDA and CDR2 as SQIVND (reference sequence). The CDR3 extends over 15 amino acids. CDR3 sequence reads: CASRASAGGTDTQYF. The CDR3 DNA is TGTGCCAGTAGGGCAAGCGCGGGGGGAACGGATACGCAGTATTTT.

The chain recombines TRBV6-1 with TRBJ2-2, with D possibly TRBD1 on 6 matching bases. The CDR3 sequence is 16 residues long. The V gene's germline CDR1 is MNHNS and CDR2 SASEGT. The V end was cut by 2 bases, the J end by 0 bases, with 10 bases between. This chain's CDR3 is CASSEPWTANTGELFF. The CDR3 bases are TGTGCCAGCAGTGAACCCTGGACAGCGAACACCGGGGAGCTGTTTTTT.

This clone occurred a few times. The CDR3, as DNA: TGTGCCAGCAGCGTAGCTCCAACAGGGGGTGAAAAACTGTTTTTT. Amino acid sequence: CASSVAPTGGEKLFF. The J gene is TRBJ1-4, the V gene TRBV9; 8 positions agree with TRBD1. The V gene's germline CDR1 is SGDLS and CDR2 YYNGEE. The CDR3 contains 15 residues. The V segment lost 0 bases and the J segment 7 bases; nucleotides outside the gene matches: 5.

This chain uses TRBV28 with TRBJ2-2, with D tentatively TRBD2 (7 bases). The CDR3 spans 16 residues. Deletions cut 2 bases from V and 4 bases from J, with 14 bases between. Germline V gene sequence: CDR1 MDHEN, CDR2 SYDVKM. CDR3 DNA sequence: TGTGCCAGCAGTTTAAACGGGGGGCTGGCCACCGGGGAGCTGTTTTTT. Protein sequence: CASSLNGGLATGELFF.

The chain uses TRBV30 and TRBJ2-2, with a weak D call TRBD1 (6 bases). In germline, CDR1 is GTSNPN, CDR2 SVGIG (reference sequence). V lost 1 base and J lost 3, with 24 bases in between. CDR3 size: 19 residues. The CDR3 protein is CAWSGGQSVRSRHTGELFF. For the CDR3, the DNA is TGTGCCTGGAGTGGGGGGCAGTCAGTCAGGAGTCGGCACACCGGGGAGCTGTTTTTT.

The chain employs TRBV28 and TRBJ1-6, with 7 bases fitting TRBD1. The V segment lost 3 bases and the J segment 3 bases; nucleotides outside the gene matches: 8. Germline V CDR1 and CDR2: MDHEN, SYDVKM. The CDR3 covers 17 residues. The CDR3 nucleotides read TGTGCCAGCAGTTTCCCCCGACAGGGAATCTATAATTCACCCCTCCACTTT. Amino acids: CASSFPRQGIYNSPLHF.